Listed here are 26 T cell receptor beta chains from one sample, sequenced in a study of fetal regulatory T cell absence and autoimmunity. Some clones are missing from TCRdb's copy, which holds only in-frame ones; the method was immunoSEQ multiplex PCR. The sample lists around 45,000 clones; around 83% were seen once. Sequencing input: cord blood. The source is a newborn boy with IPEX syndrome.

V is TRBV5-6 and J is TRBJ1-4; 11 positions match TRBD1. The CDR3 has 17 residues. With V trimmed by 4 bases and J by 5 bases, 10 bases remained unmatched. The V gene's germline CDR1 is SGHDT and CDR2 YYEEEE. The CDR3 loop is CASSLDRGRTTNEKLFF. DNA of the CDR3: TGTGCCAGCAGCCTGGACAGGGGGCGAACTACGAATGAAAAACTGTTTTTT.

This clone was observed a few times. The gene calls are TRBV14 and TRBJ1-2; D is undetermined. CDR3 size: 13 residues. The germline V and J ends were trimmed by 2 bases and 1 base, with 5 bases remaining between them. CDR1 is SGHDN, CDR2 FVKESK, per germline. CDR3 region: CASSQRFNYGYTF. For the CDR3, the DNA is TGTGCCAGCAGCCAACGATTTAACTATGGCTACACCTTC.

The rearrangement links TRBV19 to TRBJ2-1; 13 bases agree with TRBD2. CDR3 size: 17 residues. Germline CDR1 and CDR2: LNHDA and SQIVND (reference sequence). V lost 5 bases to trimming and J lost 0 bases; unmatched junction nucleotides: 4. CDR3 nucleotide sequence: TGTGCCAGTAGTTCTAGGACTAGCGGGAGCTCCTACAATGAGCAGTTCTTC. Translation: CASSSRTSGSSYNEQFF.

The gene calls are TRBV5-1 and TRBJ2-3; D remains ambiguous. V lost 4 bases and J 6 bases, leaving 6 bases between the germline ends. CDR1 and CDR2 (germline): SGHRS, YFSETQ. The CDR3 totals 11 residues. The CDR3 nucleotides read TGCGCCAGCAGCCTCCCCGATACGCAGTATTTT. Protein: CASSLPDTQYF.

V is TRBV12-5 and J is TRBJ2-2; 10 positions match TRBD2. V lost 7 bases to trimming and J lost 1 base; unmatched junction nucleotides: 6. The germline gives CDR1 LGHNT, CDR2 FRNRAP. The CDR3 runs to 16 residues. The DNA for the CDR3 is TGTGCTAGTGCCCCTAGCGGGGGCAAGAACACCGGGGAGCTGTTTTTT. Protein sequence: CASAPSGGKNTGELFF.

This rearrangement joins TRBV15 to TRBJ2-7; 7 bases agree with TRBD2. The germline CDR1 and CDR2 sequences are LNHNV and YYDKDF (reference sequence). The J segment lost 4 bases and the V segment lost 0 bases, leaving 6 bases of the junction unmatched. The CDR3 loop spans 15 amino acids. The CDR3 loop is CATSRELAGLYEQYF. In DNA, the CDR3 is TGTGCCACCAGCAGAGAGTTAGCGGGTCTATACGAGCAGTACTTC.

The rearrangement links TRBV6-5 to TRBJ1-2, with TRBD1 matching over 7 bases. The germline gives CDR1 MNHEY, CDR2 SVGAGI. The length of the CDR3 is 13 residues. With V trimmed by 10 bases and J by 4 bases, 9 bases remained unmatched. The CDR3 here is CATRDRILYGYTF. The CDR3 bases are TGTGCCACCAGGGACAGAATCCTCTATGGCTACACCTTC.

Details on this clone: Sequence at one end of the junction differs from germline and may be a read error. Here the CDR3 DNA reads TGTGCCAGCAGCGGCCCCGGGACAGGGTTCTTCTTC. Its translation: CASSGPGTGFFF. The chain couples TRBV7-9 to TRBJ2-4, with 9 bases aligning to TRBD1. The CDR3 has 12 amino acids. CDR1 is SEHNR, CDR2 FQNEAQ, per germline (reference sequence).

The rearrangement uses TRBV6-4 and TRBJ2-3; 7 bases are a match to TRBD2. Per the germline V gene, CDR1 is MRHNA and CDR2 is SNTAGT. J gave up 0 bases and V 6 bases, and 6 bases lay outside the gene matches. There are 15 residues in the CDR3. In nucleotides, the CDR3 is TGTGCCAGCAGGGCTAGCGGAACTAGCACAGATACGCAGTATTTT. Translation: CASRASGTSTDTQYF.

The chain uses TRBV2 and TRBJ2-3; D remains ambiguous. Per the germline V gene, CDR1 is SNHLY and CDR2 is FYNNEI. V was pared by 1 base and J by 4 bases, with 9 bases between. CDR3 length equals 14 residues. This CDR3 is CASSEGLAADTQYF. CDR3 in DNA: TGTGCCAGCAGTGAAGGTTTGGCCGCAGATACGCAGTATTTT.

V and J are TRBV7-2 and TRBJ2-2; 8 bases align to TRBD1. The CDR3 spans 16 residues. The trim removed 4 bases at V and 4 bases at J, leaving 8 bases unmatched. Germline loops: CDR1 SGHTA, CDR2 FQGNSA. CDR3 coding DNA: TGTGCCAGCAGCTCCAGGGGGCGGACAGCCACCGGGGAGCTGTTTTTT. Protein sequence: CASSSRGRTATGELFF.

The chain combines TRBV30 with TRBJ1-5; maybe TRBD1 (6 bases). The CDR3 covers 15 residues. Germline V gene sequence: CDR1 GTSNPN, CDR2 SVGIG (reference sequence). Trimming took off 1 base at V and 2 bases at J, with 12 bases between the two ends. The CDR3 sequence is CAWSGTVRGNQPQHF. The CDR3 DNA follows: TGTGCCTGGAGTGGGACAGTCCGTGGCAATCAGCCCCAGCATTTT.

The chain carries TRBV14 and TRBJ2-1; D may be TRBD2 (5 bases). Trimming stripped 5 bases from V and 3 bases from J, with 8 bases between. In germline, CDR1 is SGHDN, CDR2 FVKESK. The CDR3 totals 13 residues. The CDR3 here is CASSDGDYNEQFF. The CDR3 nucleotides read TGTGCCAGCAGCGACGGGGACTACAATGAGCAGTTCTTC.

The rearrangement links TRBV25-1 to TRBJ2-3; D call uncertain. V lost 0 bases and J 2 bases, leaving 9 bases between the germline ends. The CDR3 has 15 amino acids. Per germline, CDR1 MGHDK and CDR2 SYGVNS. The CDR3: CASSEYAPPTDTQYF. CDR3 in DNA: TGTGCCAGCAGTGAATATGCACCGCCCACAGATACGCAGTATTTT.

This chain connects TRBV6-5 to TRBJ2-7; 8 nucleotides match TRBD2. V shed 5 bases, J shed 2 bases, and the junction held 2 bases outside the gene matches. CDR1 is MNHEY and CDR2 is SVGAGI in the germline V gene. There are 13 residues in the CDR3. The CDR3, as DNA: TGTGCCAGCAGTCTTAGCGGGGCCTACGAGCAGTACTTC. This sequence encodes CASSLSGAYEQYF.

The chain uses TRBV7-2 and TRBJ2-7, with D perhaps matching TRBD2 (5 bases). V was clipped by 1 base and J by 4 bases, with 14 bases between them. CDR1 and CDR2 from the germline V gene are SGHTA and FQGNSA. The CDR3 is 15 residues long. This chain's CDR3 is CASSLEPAPGYEQYF. DNA of the CDR3: TGTGCCAGCAGCTTAGAGCCGGCCCCGGGGTACGAGCAGTACTTC.

This clone has only one observation. The V and J genes are TRBV21-1 and TRBJ2-5; TRBD2 reflects the table's D call only, with no check against the DNA. TRBV21-1 is termed a pseudogene. The CDR3 length is 18 residues. The CDR3 sequence is CASSKGGTSGRRGETQYF. Here the CDR3 DNA reads TGTGCCAGCAGCAAAGGAGGGACTAGCGGGAGGCGAGGGGAGACCCAGTACTTC.

The chain combines TRBV4-1 with TRBJ2-7, with TRBD1 identical over 9 bases. Germline CDR1 reads MGHRA; CDR2 reads YSYEKL. Trimming at V came to 4 bases and at J to 4 bases, leaving 8 bases not matched to a gene. This CDR3 has 15 residues. The CDR3 bases are TGCGCCAGCAGCCCGACCGACAGGGGGGATTACGAGCAGTACTTC. Its translation: CASSPTDRGDYEQYF.

V usage is TRBV7-2 and J usage is TRBJ2-5; no clear D gene. Trimming removed 6 bases from V and 7 bases from J, with 9 bases in between. The CDR3 runs 11 residues. Germline assignment: CDR1 SGHTA and CDR2 FQGNSA. The CDR3 DNA reads as TGTGCCAGCAGTACGGTGGGGACCCAGTACTTC. Amino acids: CASSTVGTQYF.

Written as DNA, the CDR3 is TGTGCCAGCAGCTTAGTCCTCCTAGCGGGGGGTCCTAGCTCCTACGAGCAGTACTTC. It is translated as CASSLVLLAGGPSSYEQYF. The rearrangement joins TRBV11-3 to TRBJ2-7; 11 bases fit TRBD2. J was trimmed by 0 bases and V by 1 base; bases with no gene match: 11. The CDR3 length is 19 residues. Germline CDR1 SGHNT, CDR2 YENEEA. The complete variable domain, with remaining parts taken from reference TRBV11-3 and TRBJ2-7, reads EAGVVQSPRYKIIEKKQPVAFWCNPISGHNTLYWYLQNLGQGPELLIRYENEEAVDDSQLPKDRFSAERLKGVDSTLKIQPAELGDSAVYLCASSLVLLAGGPSSYEQYFGPGTRLTVT.

V and J are TRBV7-2 and TRBJ2-3, with 7 positions matching TRBD2. This CDR3 contains 15 residues. Germline assignment: CDR1 SGHTA and CDR2 FQGNSA. V gave up 1 base and J gave up 1 base; unmatched junction bases: 2. For the CDR3, the DNA is TGTGCCAGCAGCTTAGGGGCGGGGGGCACAGATACGCAGTATTTT. This codes for CASSLGAGGTDTQYF.

The rearrangement links TRBV27 to TRBJ1-1; D call uncertain. Germline CDR1 MNHEY, CDR2 SMNVEV (reference sequence). The germline V and J ends were trimmed by 5 bases and 1 base, with 17 bases remaining between them. The CDR3 is made up of 16 amino acids. CDR3 sequence (DNA): TGTGCCAGCAGTCGGACCCTAGGGATCCCGAACACTGAAGCTTTCTTT. This encodes CASSRTLGIPNTEAFF.

This clone occurred a few times. This chain connects TRBV12-5 to TRBJ1-5; D uncertain. This CDR3 has 13 amino acids. Germline V lookup: CDR1 LGHNT, CDR2 FRNRAP. The V end lost 6 bases, the J end lost 6 bases, and 12 bases lay between the germline ends. The CDR3 is CASGPAPTQPQHF. The CDR3 nucleotides are TGTGCTAGTGGCCCCGCACCCACTCAGCCCCAGCATTTT.

The rearrangement joins TRBV5-6 to TRBJ2-2; D is ambiguous. The CDR3 sequence is 14 residues long. Trimming pared 4 bases from V and 8 bases from J, leaving 15 bases between. Germline V gene sequence: CDR1 SGHDT, CDR2 YYEEEE. The CDR3 is CASSDPYYGGELFF. For the CDR3, the DNA is TGTGCCAGCAGCGACCCCTACTACGGGGGGGAGCTGTTTTTT.

The rearrangement uses TRBV27 and TRBJ1-1; D gene uncertain. Per the germline V gene, CDR1 is MNHEY and CDR2 is SMNVEV (reference sequence). Trimming cost V 3 bases and J 0 bases, with 5 bases left between them. This CDR3 has 13 residues. The CDR3 DNA is TGTGCCAGCAGTTTGTCAGTGAACACTGAAGCTTTCTTT. This gives the protein CASSLSVNTEAFF.

The chain uses TRBV7-8 and TRBJ2-7; D possibly corresponds to TRBD2 (9 bases). The germline gives CDR1 SGHVS, CDR2 FQNEAQ. The CDR3 is 15 amino acids. Trimming removed 4 bases from V and 4 bases from J, with 17 bases in between. DNA of the CDR3: TGTGCCAGCAGCTGGACAGGGCGGGGGGGTTACGAGCAGTACTTC. It translates to CASSWTGRGGYEQYF.